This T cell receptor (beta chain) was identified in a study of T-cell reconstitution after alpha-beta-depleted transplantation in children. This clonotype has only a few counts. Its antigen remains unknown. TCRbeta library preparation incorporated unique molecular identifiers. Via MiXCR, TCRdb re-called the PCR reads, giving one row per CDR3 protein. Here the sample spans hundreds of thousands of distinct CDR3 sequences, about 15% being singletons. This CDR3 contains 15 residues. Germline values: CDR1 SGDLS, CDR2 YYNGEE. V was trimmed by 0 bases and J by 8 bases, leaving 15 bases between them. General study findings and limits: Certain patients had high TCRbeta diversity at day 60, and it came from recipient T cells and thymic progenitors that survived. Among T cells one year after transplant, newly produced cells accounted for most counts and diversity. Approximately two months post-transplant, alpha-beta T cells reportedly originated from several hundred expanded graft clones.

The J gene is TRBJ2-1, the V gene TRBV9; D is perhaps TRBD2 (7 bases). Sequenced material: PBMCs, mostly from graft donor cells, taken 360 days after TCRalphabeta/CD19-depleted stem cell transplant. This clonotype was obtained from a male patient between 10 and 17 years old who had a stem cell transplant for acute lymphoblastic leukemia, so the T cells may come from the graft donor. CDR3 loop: CASSVEGGGRDEQFF. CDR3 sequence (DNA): TGTGCCAGCAGCGTAGAGGGGGGGGGCAGGGATGAGCAGTTCTTC.